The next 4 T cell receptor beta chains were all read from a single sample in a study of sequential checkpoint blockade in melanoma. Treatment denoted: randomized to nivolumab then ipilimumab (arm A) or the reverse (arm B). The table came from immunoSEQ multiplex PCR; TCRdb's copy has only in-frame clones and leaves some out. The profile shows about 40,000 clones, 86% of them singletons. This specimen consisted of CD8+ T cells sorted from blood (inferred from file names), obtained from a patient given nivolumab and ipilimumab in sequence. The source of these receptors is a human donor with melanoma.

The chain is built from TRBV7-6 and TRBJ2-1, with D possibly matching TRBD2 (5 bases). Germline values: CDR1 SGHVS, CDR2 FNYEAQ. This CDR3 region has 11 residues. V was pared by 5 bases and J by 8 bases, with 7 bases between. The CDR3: CASSPGDEQFF. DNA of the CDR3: TGTGCCAGCAGCCCCGGGGATGAGCAGTTCTTC.

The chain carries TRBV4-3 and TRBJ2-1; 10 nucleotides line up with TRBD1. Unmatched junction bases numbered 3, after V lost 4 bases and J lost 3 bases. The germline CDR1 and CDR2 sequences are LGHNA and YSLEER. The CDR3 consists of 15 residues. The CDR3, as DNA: TGCGCCAGCAGCCTGGACAGGGGGAACTACAATGAGCAGTTCTTC. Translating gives CASSLDRGNYNEQFF.

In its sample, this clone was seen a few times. The CDR3 loop reads CASSQDSNTGELFF. In DNA form, the CDR3 reads TGCGCCAGCAGCCAAGACTCGAACACCGGGGAGCTGTTTTTT. V usage is TRBV4-1 and J usage is TRBJ2-2; no clear D. Germline V gene sequence: CDR1 MGHRA, CDR2 YSYEKL. V was clipped by 0 bases and J by 0 bases, with 2 bases between them. The CDR3 is 14 amino acids.

DNA for the CDR3: TGTGCCAGCAGCTCTAGGGACAGGCCCTATGGCTACACCTTC. Translation gives CASSSRDRPYGYTF. The chain recombines TRBV7-9 with TRBJ1-2, with 8 bases aligning to TRBD1. The germline V gene has CDR1 SEHNR and CDR2 FQNEAQ (reference sequence). The CDR3 covers 14 residues. The ends lost 4 bases at V and 4 bases at J; junction bases unmatched: 5.